Sequencing of this T cell receptor (beta chain) was carried out in a study of blood T cell repertoires in COVID-19. The overall study: There were acute and convalescent COVID-19 samples, and they came from the United States, Italy and Spain.

CDR1 is SEHNR and CDR2 is FQNEAQ in the germline V gene (reference sequence). This CDR3 comprises 15 residues. Trimming removed 5 bases from V and 1 base from J, with 11 bases in between. Clones were sequenced by immunoSEQ multiplex PCR, and TCRdb holds only the in-frame ones, with some missing. The sample consists of about 160,000 clones, 65% to 90% of them appearing once. V gene TRBV7-9 combines with J gene TRBJ2-2; D unresolved. Sequencing was carried out using peripheral blood. The receptor's source is a man between 65 and 85 years old with acute or convalescent COVID-19. The CDR3 loop reads CASSPVGQNTGELFF. The CDR3 nucleotides are TGTGCCAGCAGCCCCGTCGGTCAGAACACCGGGGAGCTGTTTTTT.